This T cell receptor (beta chain) emerged from a study of T cells after yellow fever vaccination (dated by TCRdb to between 2017 and 2020). Regarding the study in general: The SMART-Seq v4 Ultra Low Input RNA kit was used to prepare libraries from fractions with low cell numbers. To follow T-cell clones before and after both primary and booster YFV17D yellow fever vaccination, bulk TCR alpha and beta repertoires underwent longitudinal sequencing. Two healthy male donors, one aged 18 to 30 and one aged 30 to 40 years, were included in the cohort. Bulk PBMC replicates and cell subsets were isolated from blood drawn at multiple timepoints before and after both primary and secondary immunization.

From the cysteine up to the phenylalanine, the CDR3 has a length of 17 residues. Only the CDR3 portion is preserved as DNA: 51 bases, with reading frame beginning at the first base. Trimming leaves V shorter by 5 bases and J shorter by 6 bases, with the junction holding 8 bases beyond the gene matches. Based on the germline V gene, the CDR1 and CDR2 sequences are SGHVS and FQNEAQ. TCR cDNA was made using 5'RACE template switching, a step that added a universal primer site and unique molecular identifiers. Priming of cDNA synthesis was performed from both the TCR alpha and TCR beta constant segments. Libraries were amplified in two PCR steps, with sample barcodes and sequencing adapters added in the second step. Libraries were sequenced on Illumina HiSeq 2500 (2x100 bp) or NovaSeq (2x150 bp). Under the source paper's analysis protocol: Demultiplexing of reads and collapsing into UMI consensus sequences were performed with MIGEC, and V(D)J alignment was carried out with MiXCR. Vaccine-responding clonotypes were identified with edgeR using replicate PBMC samples, with FDR below 0.01 and a log2 fold change above 5 up to day 15 being required. Each bulk clonotype received a CD4 or CD8 identity based on whether the sequenced CD4 or CD8 repertoire contained that clonotype at higher abundance. The public reads were run again by TCRdb, first through fastp at Q25 and then through MiXCR, and only productive beta chains were kept. Merged by CDR3 protein, the rows form single entries marked with the most common genes and DNA. The V and J calls were not made by the authors but by TCRdb's processing. The sample table shows about 550,000 distinct CDR3 sequences, and roughly 19% are seen once. Together, the top ten hold approximately 15% of the sample.

At least ten counts were recorded for this clonotype. Its antigen is not yet known. Base qualities are not at hand, and no much larger clone is one base apart. What the research found in general, with its limitations: Most clones expanded after primary vaccination (96% of CD4 and around 88% of CD8) were re-detected after the booster, suggesting that broad memory maintenance occurred. Computational filtering was required because FACS-sorted repertoires could contain abundant contaminating clonotypes from the bulk population. Compared with the primary T-cell response, the secondary T-cell response was weaker but faster, peaking on day 5 rather than day 15. The study included only a couple of donors, which limits how far the findings can be generalized. A small share of clonotypes occurred in both CD4 and CD8 compartments, likely arising from convergent recombination.

Interpreted using the paper, the treatment or condition label stands for: live attenuated yellow fever vaccine strain. At each blood-draw timepoint, two biological replicates of bulk PBMCs were collected. A standard Ficoll-Paque protocol was used to isolate PBMCs from peripheral blood. RNA was extracted with TriZol from bulk PBMCs, CD4 and CD8 fractions, and dextramer-positive and dextramer-negative fractions. This TCR came from a man under 40 who received the YFV17D yellow fever vaccine. The V gene is TRBV7-8 and the J gene is TRBJ2-2; 14 nucleotides in the junction match TRBD2. The sample was PBMCs, taken 15 days after the yellow fever booster vaccination. Here is the DNA: TGTGCCAGCAGCCTCGGGACTAGCGGGAGTGTGGCCGGGGAGCTGTTTTTT. This yields the protein CASSLGTSGSVAGELFF. The variable domain in full, with residues beyond the CDR3 obtained from the reference TRBV7-8 and TRBJ2-2 genes, is GAGVSQSPRYKVAKRGQDVALRCDPISGHVSLFWYQQALGQGPEFLTYFQNEAQLDKSGLPSDRFFAERPEGSVSTLKIQRTQQEDSAVYLCASSLGTSGSVAGELFFGEGSRLTVL.